This T cell receptor (beta chain) was captured in a study of T-cell reconstitution after alpha-beta-depleted transplantation in children. This clonotype showed up many times. The antigen is unknown. A library of TCRbeta sequences, prepared with unique molecular identifiers, was generated. TCRdb re-derived calls from the PCR reads in MiXCR, one entry per CDR3 protein. The sample contains hundreds of thousands of distinct CDR3 sequences, under 9.5% of which appear only once. Germline CDR1 and CDR2: LNHNV and YYDKDF (reference sequence). This CDR3 has 14 residues. Trimming stripped 0 bases from V and 2 bases from J, with 7 bases between. General study findings and limits: Newly made T cells mostly supplied T-cell counts and diversity one year after transplant. The study traced high day-60 TCRbeta diversity in some patients to surviving recipient T cells and thymic progenitors.

The chain couples TRBV15 to TRBJ2-5; weak D call: TRBD1 (6 bases). The input for sequencing was PBMCs, mostly from graft donor cells, taken 180 days after TCRalphabeta/CD19-depleted stem cell transplant. The source of this sequence is a male patient aged 10-17 years who had a stem cell transplant for acute lymphoblastic leukemia, so the T cells may come from the graft donor. CDR3 residues: CATSREDSQETQYF. DNA for the CDR3: TGTGCCACCAGCAGAGAGGACAGTCAAGAGACCCAGTACTTC.